The subject of this entry is one T cell receptor beta chain. Its specificity is not known. This specimen comes from a study of CXCR3-negative and CXCR3-positive naive CD8 T cells. Study-level background: Sequencing brought in about 135 million TRB reads altogether, and each library got about 1.5 +/- 0.3 million.

Carrying UMI labels, the TRB cDNA libraries were prepared through 5' RACE. TCRdb re-called the 5' RACE reads; one entry per CDR3 protein, DNA not given. The sample data list around 41,000 distinct CDR3 sequences. CDR3 length: 14 residues. Germline CDR1 is DFQATT and CDR2 is SNEGSKA (reference sequence). Study-level points and caveats: Across naive subsets, surface CD5 expression was comparable, and TCR strength was inferred from properties of the TRB CDR3. CXCR3 expression dropped partially after cryopreservation, and most assays relied on fresh PBMCs. Both naive subsets had comparably high diversity; memory CD8+ cells much lower.

The genes are TRBV20-1 and TRBJ1-2; TCRdb gives TRBD1 as the D gene, but with no DNA this cannot be confirmed. This receptor was taken from a human donor in good health. Some clones in this sample may be carry-over from other donors' samples. Sample: memory CD8+ T cells from blood. CDR3 sequence reads: CGTRQPTIKRGYTF.